This entry is about one TCR beta chain. The antigen this receptor binds is unknown. Per-nucleotide qualities are absent, and no much larger clonotype sits a single base away. As encoded in the germline V gene, CDR1 is KGHSY while CDR2 is FQNENV. The germline V end is reduced by 4 bases and the J end by 4 bases; junction bases left unmatched: 6. The CDR3 runs 16 amino acids, cysteine and phenylalanine included. The retained sequence is limited to the CDR3, 48 bases, with the frame set at the first base. These data originate in a study of radiation and T cells in renal cell carcinoma (dated by TCRdb to 2018 to 2020). Study-wide context: Samples were obtained from a clinical trial, in which 15 Gy stereotactic body radiation therapy was delivered to primary renal cell carcinomas and nephrectomy was performed 4 weeks later. Across all 53 samples, 4,016,671 unique CDR3 nucleotide sequences encoding around 2,500,000 unique CDR3 amino acid sequences were identified. In total, approximately 51 samples, comprising roughly 25 tumors and approximately 27 peripheral blood samples, were subjected to TCR beta sequencing. Study-wide findings and limitations: Changes in the blood repertoire were not tracked past 4 weeks after treatment. An increase in top tumor clonotypes in blood was observed from baseline to 2 weeks post-radiation, followed by contraction by 4 weeks, which was taken to suggest transient expansion of tumor-resident clones. Because pretreatment tumor biopsies were not available, the study could not determine whether clonotypes were already present within the tumor at baseline. Because the trial had a single-armed design, the trial could not examine how radiation dose or scheduling affected the TCR repertoire.

The intended sense of this specimen's time point label: baseline pretreatment blood. What the treatment or condition label conveys for this sample: 15 Gy SBRT to primary tumor, nephrectomy 4 weeks later. Serial peripheral blood from radiation-treated patients was sampled at baseline, 2 weeks and 4 weeks after SBRT to track tumor-enriched clonotypes. Every patient's renal cell carcinoma showed clear cell pathology. Genomic DNA for TCR sequencing was prepared using the QIAamp DNA Blood Mini Kit (Qiagen). Samples were included in the analyses only if all quality control checks were passed. The immunoSEQ kit was used, according to the manufacturer's recommendations, to generate TCR beta libraries from genomic DNA. Library preparation used a first multiplex PCR with proprietary primers, then a second PCR adding unique barcodes, with bead cleanups after each round. Each sample batch included a kit-provided positive control reaction and a negative control reaction. The final libraries were assessed on an Agilent 4200 TapeStation D1000 ScreenTape, pooled by volume, and quantified by qPCR. Sequencing was performed on an Illumina NextSeq500 using a MidOutput 150-cycle cartridge, with 156 Read1 cycles, 15 Index1 cycles, and the kit custom primers. The pooled library was loaded at roughly 1 pM, and approximately 19% PhiX control was spiked in. The authors processed their data as follows. The vendor-processed data were analyzed in R, and a clonotype was defined as all T cells that share the same CDR3 nucleotide sequence. In the clone abundance analyses, frequencies were normalized to the 10,000 most abundant clones in each sample. Before analysis, public T cell clones were removed, and these numbered fewer than five per sample on average. A difference in abundance of at least 32-fold between compartments was used to define tumor-enriched and baseline blood-enriched clonotypes. A beta-binomial differential abundance model was used to identify clonotypes that were expanded or contracted between blood time points. Similarity between tumor and blood repertoires was quantified using the Baroni-Urbani and Buser coefficient, and groups were compared with two-tailed Wilcoxon tests in R. TCRdb provides this immuneACCESS table in a form limited to in-frame rearrangements. Some clones are lacking; in checked studies, under half of them reflect an unresolved V gene, and why the rest are absent is not known. For V, J and clone size, that table is used; D and trimming come from the DNA. This sample lists about 59,000 clones; around 72% were detected once. The ten largest clones add up to about 7.3% of the sample.

The sequence links TRBV16 to TRBJ2-3, and 12 junction bases match TRBD2. This sequence originates from a man aged 55 to 70 with renal cell carcinoma. The sample was blood, taken from a patient whose treatment included radiotherapy and nephrectomy. The CDR3 protein sequence reads: CASSRTSGDGADTQYF. DNA sequence: TGTGCCAGCAGCCGGACTAGCGGGGATGGGGCAGATACGCAGTATTTT.